The sample holds one count of the clone carrying this T cell receptor (beta chain). The length of the CDR3 is 16 residues. This entry is derived from a study of immune evolution from preneoplasia to lung adenocarcinoma. About the research overall: HLA loss of heterozygosity: about 7% AIS, about 15% MIA, approximately 35% ADC, none AAH.

TCRdb's table, derived via immunoSEQ multiplex PCR, lists solely in-frame clones and lacks some. This sample carries around 41,000 clones, over 75% of them seen once, and the ten largest clones take about 4.7%. This sequence was found in a person aged 55 to 70 with lung adenocarcinoma. This chain uses TRBV1 with TRBJ2-1; TRBD2 was called by the table and not checked on the DNA. TRBV1 is tagged as a pseudogene. Sequences were obtained from FFPE invasive lung adenocarcinoma tissue. The CDR3 DNA sequence: TGCACCAGCAGCCAAGTTTTAGGCGGGCCTCTCAATGAGCAGTTCTTC. This codes for CTSSQVLGGPLNEQFF.